Listed below are T cell receptor beta chains from one sample, sequenced in a study of blood T cell repertoires in COVID-19. TCRdb's copy holds only in-frame clones and misses some; the assay was immunoSEQ multiplex PCR. The sample has some 180,000 clones, around four fifths seen once. The sample consisted of peripheral blood. The origin of the receptors is a woman in her thirties or forties with COVID-19, enrolled during active disease. The CDR3 runs from the conserved cysteine through the conserved F or W. D genes are given only for firm matches. Some rows mark clone size as missing; the rest say once, few, many or name a class of expanded clone.

clone_size d_call cdr3_length j_call v_call cdr3_aa cdr3_nt
. . 13 TRBJ1-1 TRBV15 CATSIFKAGEAFF TGTGCCACCAGCATCTTTAAAGCGGGTGAAGCTTTCTTT
. . 15 TRBJ1-1 TRBV6-4 CASSDSGTPNTEAFF TGTGCCAGCAGTGACTCGGGCACGCCGAACACTGAAGCTTTCTTT
. . 15 TRBJ1-1 TRBV5-6 CASSRTGRVNTEAFF TGTGCCAGCAGCCGTACAGGGAGGGTGAACACTGAAGCTTTCTTT
. TRBD1 14 TRBJ2-7 TRBV7-8 CASSPGGAKVEQYF TGTGCCAGCAGTCCAGGGGGCGCGAAGGTCGAGCAGTACTTC
. TRBD1 13 TRBJ1-2 TRBV19 CASLRDRAGGYTF TGTGCCAGCCTCCGGGACAGGGCTGGTGGCTACACCTTC
. . 14 TRBJ1-1 TRBV19 CASNIVGGNTEAFF TGTGCCAGTAATATAGTCGGGGGGAACACTGAAGCTTTCTTT
. . 14 TRBJ1-4 TRBV6-6 CASSLGGAGEKLFF TGTGCCAGCAGTCTGGGAGGGGCGGGTGAAAAACTGTTTTTT
. TRBD1 14 TRBJ2-2 TRBV6-4 CASRGQGPTGELFF TGTGCCAGCAGGGGACAGGGTCCCACCGGGGAGCTGTTTTTT
. TRBD1 14 TRBJ1-4 TRBV4-2 CASSQGQGREKLFF TGTGCCAGCAGCCAAGGACAGGGTAGGGAAAAACTGTTTTTT
. . 13 TRBJ2-7 TRBV7-9 CASSPLALDEQYF TGTGCCAGCAGTCCTCTGGCCCTTGACGAGCAGTACTTC
. TRBD2 17 TRBJ2-1 TRBV4-1 CASSQDGASGRAGEQFF TGCGCCAGCAGCCAAGATGGCGCTAGCGGGAGGGCGGGGGAGCAGTTCTTC
. TRBD1 15 TRBJ1-4 TRBV2 CASSRQGGTNEKLFF TGTGCCAGCAGTCGACAGGGGGGGACTAATGAAAAACTGTTTTTT
. . 15 TRBJ2-1 TRBV6-6 CASSYGQAFDNEQFF TGTGCCAGCAGTTATGGTCAGGCCTTTGACAATGAGCAGTTCTTC
. . 13 TRBJ1-2 TRBV10-3 CAISGDSVYGYTF TGTGCCATCAGTGGTGACAGCGTATATGGCTACACCTTC
. . 14 TRBJ2-5 TRBV3-1/TRBV3-2 CASSQASGLETQYF TGTGCCAGCAGCCAGGCGTCAGGGTTGGAGACCCAGTACTTC
. . 14 TRBJ1-3 TRBV7-2 CASSWWTAGNTIYF TGTGCCAGCAGCTGGTGGACAGCTGGAAACACCATATATTTT
once TRBD1 15 TRBJ1-4 TRBV5-6 CASSLVSDRDEKLFF TGTGCCAGCAGCCTCGTCTCGGACAGGGATGAAAAACTGTTTTTT
. . 14 TRBJ2-1 TRBV6-5 CASSRGPGVYEQFF TGTGCCAGCAGTAGAGGCCCAGGGGTCTATGAGCAGTTCTTC
. TRBD1 13 TRBJ1-2 TRBV6-5 CASSRDSVDGYTF TGTGCCAGCAGCCGGGACAGCGTTGATGGCTACACCTTC
. . 15 TRBJ1-5 TRBV3-1/TRBV3-2 CASSQGRGSNQPQHF TGTGCCAGCAGCCAAGGACGGGGAAGCAATCAGCCCCAGCATTTT
. . 16 TRBJ2-7 TRBV28 CASSFPKRGSVNEQYF TGTGCCAGCAGTTTCCCAAAACGGGGTTCGGTGAACGAGCAGTACTTC
. TRBD1 16 TRBJ1-3 TRBV7-8 CASSLPTGGSGNTIYF TGTGCCAGCAGTTTGCCTACAGGGGGCTCTGGAAACACCATATATTTT
once TRBD2 18 TRBJ2-3 TRBV5-1 CASSPAVAGGTSTDTQYF TGCGCCAGCAGCCCGGCGGTAGCGGGGGGTACTAGCACAGATACGCAGTATTTT
. TRBD2 17 TRBJ2-3 TRBV5-1 CASSSPAGGRYTDTQYF TGCGCCAGCAGCTCCCCGGCGGGGGGCCGGTACACAGATACGCAGTATTTT
few . 12 TRBJ1-2 TRBV5-1 CASSLGGGGYTF TGCGCCAGCAGCTTGGGAGGGGGTGGCTACACCTTC
. . 17 TRBJ2-2 TRBV11-2 CASSPLQALLNTGELFF TGTGCCAGCAGCCCTCTCCAAGCGCTGCTGAACACCGGGGAGCTGTTTTTT
few . 10 TRBJ1-2 TRBV29-1 CSVDVSGYTF TGCAGCGTTGATGTGAGCGGCTACACCTTC
. . 15 TRBJ1-1 TRBV6-4 CASSDSVGSHTEAFF TGTGCCAGCAGTGACTCAGTTGGCAGTCACACTGAAGCTTTCTTT
. . 16 TRBJ1-4 TRBV7-3 CASSFRQPATNEKLFF TGTGCCAGCAGCTTCAGACAACCTGCAACTAATGAAAAACTGTTTTTT
. . 16 TRBJ2-3 TRBV21-1 CASSKKQGEGGGTQYF TGTGCCAGCAGCAAAAAACAGGGGGAAGGAGGAGGGACGCAGTATTTT
. TRBD1 15 TRBJ1-1 TRBV9 CASSAQGARNTEAFF TGTGCCAGCAGCGCCCAGGGGGCGCGGAACACTGAAGCTTTCTTT
. TRBD2 18 TRBJ2-2 TRBV27 CASSPLGLAGGGTGELFF TGTGCCAGCAGTCCCCTGGGATTAGCGGGGGGTGGCACCGGGGAGCTGTTTTTT
. TRBD1 14 TRBJ2-7 TRBV2 CASRPPGTVYEQYF TGTGCCAGCAGGCCTCCCGGGACAGTCTACGAGCAGTACTTC
. . 13 TRBJ1-5 TRBV6-2/TRBV6-3 CASSRLDNQPQHF TGTGCCAGCAGCCGCCTAGATAATCAGCCCCAGCATTTT
. . 14 TRBJ1-1 TRBV2 CASSFFQGLAEAFF TGTGCCAGCAGTTTTTTTCAGGGGTTAGCTGAAGCTTTCTTT
. . 13 TRBJ1-5 TRBV24-1 CATSVQGFQPQHF TGTGCCACCAGTGTGCAGGGGTTTCAGCCCCAGCATTTT
few TRBD2 18 TRBJ2-2 TRBV5-1 CASSLGTLLAGVAGELFF TGCGCCAGCAGCTTGGGGACTTTACTAGCGGGAGTCGCCGGGGAGCTGTTTTTT
. . 15 TRBJ2-2 TRBV28 CASSPGTSYTGELFF TGTGCCAGCAGTCCGGGGACAAGCTACACCGGGGAGCTGTTTTTT
. . 15 TRBJ1-5 TRBV18 CATSGLAGSNQPQHF TGTGCCACCTCGGGGCTTGCAGGGAGCAATCAGCCCCAGCATTTT
. . 16 TRBJ1-2 TRBV14 CASSQVAAGLNYGYTF TGTGCCAGCAGCCAAGTCGCGGCAGGGCTAAACTATGGCTACACCTTC
. . 15 TRBJ2-1 TRBV9 CASSPRTSDYNEQFF TGTGCCAGCAGCCCCAGGACTTCTGACTACAATGAGCAGTTCTTC
. TRBD1 16 TRBJ1-5 TRBV3-1/TRBV3-2 CASSLAGTGGRQPQHF TGTGCCAGCAGCCTTGCCGGGACAGGGGGCCGGCAGCCCCAGCATTTT